What follows are 24 T cell receptor beta chains derived from one specimen sequenced in a study of cytomegalovirus exposure and HLA in healthy donors. Sequencing used immunoSEQ multiplex PCR; TCRdb keeps in-frame clones, though not all of them. Among under 200,000 clones listed, more than 80% were seen once. The specimen was PBMCs. The receptors here all came from a woman younger than 35 in good health and CMV-seropositive.

The chain employs TRBV7-2 and TRBJ2-6; 9 bases fit TRBD1. After removal of 4 bases from V and 0 bases from J, the junction contained 10 bases not matched to a gene. The CDR3 loop spans 19 amino acids. Germline-derived CDR1 and CDR2 are SGHTA and FQGNSA. CDR3 nucleotide sequence: TGTGCCAGCAGCTCGCGGACCGGGACAGGGATCTCTGGGGCCAACGTCCTGACTTTC. Amino acid sequence: CASSSRTGTGISGANVLTF.

The V and J genes are TRBV29-1 and TRBJ1-1; no reliable D call. Germline CDR1 is SQVTM and CDR2 is ANQGSEA. This CDR3 is built from 12 residues. V was clipped by 6 bases and J by 0 bases, with 8 bases between them. This CDR3 reads CSVWRMNTEAFF. The CDR3 nucleotides are TGCAGCGTATGGAGGATGAACACTGAAGCTTTCTTT.

The CDR3 reads CASSEAEDRGPWSETQYF. The CDR3 nucleotides read TGTGCCAGCAGTGAAGCTGAGGACAGGGGTCCCTGGAGTGAGACCCAGTACTTC. The chain links TRBV6-1 to TRBJ2-5, with 9 nucleotides matching TRBD1. Germline trimming cut 0 bases from V and 5 bases from J; bases unmatched to any gene: 13. The CDR3 is 18 residues long. Germline V lookup: CDR1 MNHNS, CDR2 SASEGT.

This sequence joins TRBV7-3 and TRBJ2-3, with D maybe TRBD2 (6 bases). Trimming removed 2 bases from V and 2 bases from J, with 11 bases in between. CDR3 length: 15 amino acids. Per germline, CDR1 SGHTA and CDR2 FQGTGA. As DNA, the CDR3 is TGTGCCAGCAGCTTATTTACGGGAGTCACAGATACGCAGTATTTT. Its translation is CASSLFTGVTDTQYF. Variable domain in full (rest from reference TRBV7-3 and TRBJ2-3): GAGVSQTPSNKVTEKGKYVELRCDPISGHTALYWYRQSLGQGPEFLIYFQGTGAADDSGLPNDRFFAVRPEGSVSTLKIQRTERGDSAVYLCASSLFTGVTDTQYFGPGTRLTVL.

The rearrangement joins TRBV7-8 to TRBJ2-5; 8 bases are a match to TRBD2. The length of the CDR3 is 16 residues. Per germline, CDR1 SGHVS and CDR2 FQNEAQ. V dropped 3 bases and J dropped 2; count of bases not matched to a gene: 8. CDR3 region: CASSFAILAEQETQYF. CDR3 nucleotide sequence: TGTGCCAGCAGCTTCGCCATACTAGCGGAACAAGAGACCCAGTACTTC.

The chain's CDR3 is CASSQNGAQLLAGYQETQYF. The CDR3 coding sequence is TGTGCCAGCAGCCAAAACGGCGCCCAGTTACTAGCGGGATACCAAGAGACCCAGTACTTC. The rearrangement links TRBV4-2 to TRBJ2-5, with 10 nucleotides matching TRBD2. Germline V gives CDR1 LGHNA, CDR2 YNFKEQ. This CDR3 has 20 amino acids. V lost 2 bases to trimming and J lost 0 bases; unmatched junction nucleotides: 15.

Concerning this clone: Additional DNA sequences in this sample encode the identical CDR3. The chain recombines TRBV5-1 with TRBJ2-7; D possibly corresponds to TRBD1 (6 bases). The CDR3 length is 13 residues. The V gene lost 1 base and the J gene lost 4 bases, with 9 bases spanning the gap. The germline CDR1 and CDR2 sequences are SGHRS and YFSETQ. In nucleotides, the CDR3 is TGCGCCAGCAGCTTGTACAGGGCGTACGAGCAGTACTTC. Translated, it gives CASSLYRAYEQYF.

V usage is TRBV4-1 and J usage is TRBJ2-3; TRBD2 might be the D (5 bases). CDR3 size: 14 residues. Trimming removed 0 bases at V and 8 bases at J, with 12 bases between. The germline V gene encodes CDR1 MGHRA and CDR2 YSYEKL. The CDR3 coding sequence is TGCGCCAGCAGCCAAGATAGGAGGACGAGTACGCAGTATTTT. It yields the protein CASSQDRRTSTQYF.

Regarding this clone: Other DNA sequences in this specimen translate into the identical CDR3. The chain has TRBV10-3 and TRBJ2-7, with 12 positions matching TRBD1. The CDR3 runs to 13 residues. The J segment lost 3 bases and the V segment lost 8 bases, leaving 2 bases of the junction unmatched. The germline V gene encodes CDR1 ENHRY and CDR2 SYGVKD. The CDR3 protein is CAIGDRGLYEQYF. In DNA, the CDR3 is TGTGCCATCGGGGACAGGGGGCTCTACGAGCAGTACTTC.

The rearrangement uses TRBV6-5 and TRBJ2-7; D call uncertain. The CDR3 length is 11 residues. CDR1 and CDR2 from the germline V gene are MNHEY and SVGAGI. V was pared by 8 bases and J by 0 bases, with 5 bases between. The CDR3 here is CASGASYEQYF. The CDR3 DNA is TGTGCCAGCGGAGCCTCCTACGAGCAGTACTTC.

For the CDR3, the DNA is TGCGCCAGCCGCCAGGCCCCGAACACTGAAGCTTTCTTT. It yields the protein CASRQAPNTEAFF. The chain carries TRBV10-1 and TRBJ1-1; D not resolved. From germline, CDR1 is WNHNN and CDR2 SYGVQD (reference sequence). Trimming removed 8 bases at V and 1 base at J, with 11 bases between. This CDR3 contains 13 residues.

This clone was counted a single time. V usage is TRBV7-2 and J usage is TRBJ2-7; unclear D gene. Per the germline V gene, CDR1 is SGHTA and CDR2 is FQGNSA. Deletions cut 3 bases from V and 3 bases from J, with 3 bases between. This CDR3 contains 11 residues. CDR3 loop: CASSFVYEQYF. Written as DNA, the CDR3 is TGTGCCAGCAGCTTCGTCTACGAGCAGTACTTC.

The V gene is TRBV6-1, the J gene TRBJ1-1, with D perhaps TRBD1 (6 bases). Looked up from germline, CDR1 is MNHNS and CDR2 is SASEGT. The CDR3 totals 12 residues. V gave up 5 bases and J gave up 7 bases, with 11 bases separating them. CDR3 DNA: TGTGCCAGCAGTCCCCGGACAGTTGAAGCTTTCTTT. Translated: CASSPRTVEAFF.

J is TRBJ1-1 and V is TRBV14; perhaps TRBD1 as D (6 bases). The CDR3 has 15 amino acids. The germline V and J ends were trimmed by 1 base and 5 bases, with 14 bases remaining between them. From germline, CDR1 is SGHDN and CDR2 FVKESK. The CDR3 here is CASSQGRGIWTEAFF. For the CDR3, the DNA is TGTGCCAGCAGCCAAGGCAGGGGTATATGGACTGAAGCTTTCTTT. The full variable domain, rest sourced from reference TRBV14 and TRBJ1-1, is EAGVTQFPSHSVIEKGQTVTLRCDPISGHDNLYWYRRVMGKEIKFLLHFVKESKQDESGMPNNRFLAERTGGTYSTLKVQPAELEDSGVYFCASSQGRGIWTEAFFGQGTRLTVV.

J is TRBJ2-7 and V is TRBV19; D possibly corresponds to TRBD1 (6 bases). The CDR3 contains 14 residues. The ends were cut back, 3 bases at V and 9 bases at J, with 18 bases in the middle. CDR1 LNHDA and CDR2 SQIVND come from the germline V gene (reference sequence). This CDR3 reads CASSIDRSLRGQYF. Here the CDR3 DNA reads TGTGCCAGTAGTATCGACAGGAGCCTACGAGGGCAGTACTTC.

The chain employs TRBV25-1 and TRBJ2-1, with TRBD2 matching over 10 bases. Losses at the gene ends were 7 bases for V and 8 bases for J; bases not matched to a gene: 11. Germline loops: CDR1 MGHDK, CDR2 SYGVNS. The CDR3 is 15 amino acids. CDR3 loop: CASMMPGLAPHEQFF. The DNA of the CDR3 is TGTGCCAGCATGATGCCGGGACTAGCGCCCCATGAGCAGTTCTTC.

This clone came up once. This same CDR3 is encoded by further DNA sequences in the sample. The CDR3 is CASNPRGAGGIQADTQYF. As DNA, the CDR3 is TGTGCCAGCAACCCTAGGGGGGCGGGAGGTATACAAGCTGATACGCAGTATTTT. The chain recombines TRBV27 with TRBJ2-3, with 8 bases lining up with TRBD2. The V and J ends lost 7 bases and 6 bases, in that order; junction bases with no gene match: 21. Germline-derived CDR1 and CDR2 are MNHEY and SMNVEV (reference sequence). The CDR3 sequence is 18 residues long.

The chain carries TRBV11-2 and TRBJ1-6, with a tentative D call TRBD1 (6 bases). From germline, CDR1 is SGHAT and CDR2 FQNNGV. Deletions cut 6 bases from V and 6 bases from J, with 21 bases between. The CDR3 consists of 17 residues. The CDR3 sequence is CASSRTQGTSGNSPLHF. The DNA for the CDR3 is TGTGCCAGCAGTAGAACCCAGGGGACATCGGGTAATTCACCCCTCCACTTT.

The rearrangement uses TRBV4-2 and TRBJ2-1, with 7 bases identical to TRBD2. This CDR3 is built from 17 residues. Germline V CDR1 and CDR2: LGHNA, YNFKEQ. J was trimmed by 0 bases and V by 1 base; bases with no gene match: 6. The CDR3 region is CASSQAGGGSSYNEQFF. The DNA of the CDR3 is TGTGCCAGCAGCCAAGCTGGAGGCGGGAGCTCCTACAATGAGCAGTTCTTC.

This sequence joins TRBV13 and TRBJ2-7; tentatively, D is TRBD1 (6 bases). This CDR3 is built from 15 residues. The V gene lost 5 bases and the J gene lost 0 bases, with 14 bases spanning the gap. Germline CDR1 PRHDT, CDR2 FYEKMQ (reference sequence). The DNA of the CDR3 is TGTGCCAGCAGCGGGGGCCGACAGAGCTCCTACGAGCAGTACTTC. This sequence encodes CASSGGRQSSYEQYF. Supplemented by reference TRBV13 and TRBJ2-7, the full variable domain reads AAGVIQSPRHLIKEKRETATLKCYPIPRHDTVYWYQQGPGQDPQFLISFYEKMQSDKGSIPDRFSAQQFSDYHSELNMSSLELGDSALYFCASSGGRQSSYEQYFGPGTRLTVT.

This sequence joins TRBV2 and TRBJ1-5; D gene unclear. This CDR3 region has 13 residues. Germline-derived CDR1 and CDR2 are SNHLY and FYNNEI. V lost 3 bases, J lost 7 bases, and 10 bases lay in between. CDR3 in DNA: TGTGCCAGCAGTGATGGGTGGGCCCAGCCCCAGCATTTT. Translated, it gives CASSDGWAQPQHF.

This sequence joins TRBV7-9 and TRBJ2-7; D might be TRBD1 (6 bases). This CDR3 region has 14 residues. Germline CDR1 reads SEHNR; CDR2 reads FQNEAQ (reference sequence). Trimming stripped 3 bases from V and 5 bases from J, with 14 bases between. The CDR3: CASSFEGVIDEQYF. In nucleotides, the CDR3 is TGTGCCAGCAGCTTCGAGGGGGTGATTGACGAGCAGTACTTC.

The chain is built from TRBV7-3 and TRBJ1-1; D gene unclear. CDR1 and CDR2 from the germline V gene are SGHTA and FQGTGA. V was shortened by 4 bases and J by 4 bases, with 10 bases between the two germline ends. This CDR3 has 13 residues. The CDR3, as DNA: TGTGCCAGCAGCTACCTAGAGAGCACTGAAGCTTTCTTT. Translation: CASSYLESTEAFF.

The chain recombines TRBV10-3 with TRBJ1-1; 9 nucleotides align to TRBD1. V lost 11 bases to trimming and J lost 3 bases; unmatched junction nucleotides: 7. Germline V gene sequence: CDR1 ENHRY, CDR2 SYGVKD. This CDR3 has 13 amino acids. CDR3 loop: CAVQGARDTEAFF. The CDR3 DNA reads TGTGCCGTACAGGGGGCTAGGGACACTGAAGCTTTCTTT.